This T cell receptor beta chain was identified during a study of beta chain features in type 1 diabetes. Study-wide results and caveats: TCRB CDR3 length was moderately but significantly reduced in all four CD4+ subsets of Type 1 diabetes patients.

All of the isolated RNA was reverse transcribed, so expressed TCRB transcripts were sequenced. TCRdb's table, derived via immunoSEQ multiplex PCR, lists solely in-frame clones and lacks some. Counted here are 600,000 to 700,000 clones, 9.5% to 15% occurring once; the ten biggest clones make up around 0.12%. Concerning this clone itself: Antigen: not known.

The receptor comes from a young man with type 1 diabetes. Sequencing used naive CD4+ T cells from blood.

The CDR3 region has the DNA TGCGCCAGCAGCCAAGACCCCGGACAGGGGGCCATGAGCACTGAAGCTTTCTTT. This sequence encodes CASSQDPGQGAMSTEAFF. The chain couples TRBV4-3 to TRBJ1-1, with 11 positions matching TRBD1. Unmatched junction bases numbered 10, after V lost 0 bases and J lost 4 bases. CDR1 is LGHNA and CDR2 is YSLEER in the germline V gene. The CDR3 totals 18 residues.